This TCR beta chain emerged from a study of cytomegalovirus exposure and HLA in healthy donors. The PCR contained 60 Vbeta and 13 Jbeta primers. The repertoire was sequenced with immunoSEQ multiplex PCR; TCRdb's copy has only in-frame clones and lacks some. Among around 150,000 clones listed, more than 65% were seen once. Trimming shortened V by 5 bases and J by 5 bases, and 18 bases separated the two germline ends. The CDR3 has 16 residues. Germline V gene lookup returns CDR1 MDHEN and CDR2 SYDVKM. Note on this clone: No antigen is known for it.

Study observations and caveats: In a later analysis, DRB1 alleles had the most associated TCRs; HLA-C alleles the fewest. Donor immune exposure was known only as CMV serostatus. Most of the CMV-associated TCR beta chains (in a later analysis) appeared to be HLA-restricted. A missense DCLRE1C variant was associated with V- and J-gene trimming of TCR beta chains in a later analysis, and an independent cohort replicated the association.

Sequenced input: PBMCs. The V gene is TRBV28, the J gene TRBJ1-4, with D possibly being TRBD1 (6 bases). This clonotype originated in a man aged 25 to 40 in good health and CMV-seropositive. This CDR3 reads CASSIPLTGTNEKLFF. CDR3 DNA sequence: TGTGCCAGCAGTATCCCACTGACAGGAACAAATGAAAAACTGTTTTTT.